The 17 T cell receptor beta chains presented below share a single source sample, sequenced in a study of TIL therapy for anti-PD-1-resistant metastatic lung cancer. Sequencing used immunoSEQ v3. Assay used: immunoSEQ multiplex PCR; TCRdb lists only in-frame clones, some missing. The sample shows fewer than 20,000 clones, around 68% of them seen only once. Stated time point: pre-treatment sample, taken before nivolumab and TIL therapy. The sequenced sample was blood, obtained at baseline. Receptors were obtained from a person aged 25 to 80 with non-small cell lung cancer.

J is TRBJ2-3 and V is TRBV4-2, with 10 positions matching TRBD2. J was trimmed by 2 bases and V by 1 base; bases with no gene match: 12. Germline V gene data show CDR1 as LGHNA and CDR2 as YNFKEQ. CDR3 size: 19 residues. CDR3 coding DNA: TGTGCCAGCAGCCAAGGATCGGCTAGCGGGAGACTTTCCACAGATACGCAGTATTTT. As protein: CASSQGSASGRLSTDTQYF.

This rearrangement joins TRBV27 to TRBJ2-5; TRBD1 or TRBD2 may be the D gene (5 bases each). The V gene's germline CDR1 is MNHEY and CDR2 SMNVEV (reference sequence). Trimming took off 3 bases at V and 4 bases at J, with 12 bases between the two ends. The CDR3 extends over 14 amino acids. The CDR3 coding sequence is TGTGCCAGCAGTTTGGGGACGCCCAGAGAGACCCAGTACTTC. Translated, it gives CASSLGTPRETQYF.

CDR3 in amino acids: CASSKETQPQHF. The CDR3 coding sequence is TGTGCCAGCAGCAAAGAAACCCAGCCCCAGCATTTT. V gene TRBV21-1 combines with J gene TRBJ1-5. TRBV21-1 is recorded as a pseudogene. The CDR3 is made up of 12 amino acids.

The chain employs TRBV2 and TRBJ2-2, with 7 bases matching TRBD2. Germline CDR1 is SNHLY and CDR2 is FYNNEI. The CDR3 covers 17 residues. J lost 4 bases, V lost 2 bases, and 10 bases had no gene match. The DNA for the CDR3 is TGTGCCAGCAGTGAACAACAGTGGGGGGGTGTCACCGGGGAGCTGTTTTTT. It codes for CASSEQQWGGVTGELFF.

This chain joins TRBV27 and TRBJ2-5; D remains unclear. V shed 2 bases and J shed 1 base, with 11 bases lying between them. Per the germline V gene, CDR1 is MNHEY and CDR2 is SMNVEV (reference sequence). The CDR3 is made up of 15 amino acids. The CDR3 DNA is TGTGCCAGCAGTTTAACGAGTCAGCCCCAAGAGACCCAGTACTTC. Translating gives CASSLTSQPQETQYF.

This rearrangement joins TRBV10-3 to TRBJ2-5; 8 bases match TRBD1. This CDR3 has 16 residues. Germline V lookup: CDR1 ENHRY, CDR2 SYGVKD. V shed 5 bases and J 3 bases; nucleotides not matched to a gene: 11. The CDR3 bases are TGTGCCATCAGTCGCGACCGGGACAGGCAAGAAGAGACCCAGTACTTC. Residues: CAISRDRDRQEETQYF.

V usage is TRBV7-2 and J usage is TRBJ2-1; no clear D gene. The CDR3 consists of 12 residues. Per the germline V gene, CDR1 is SGHTA and CDR2 is FQGNSA. V shed 7 bases and J shed 9 bases, with 13 bases lying between them. The DNA of the CDR3 is TGTGCCAGCACCTTCGCCATAGGTGAGCAGTTCTTC. As protein: CASTFAIGEQFF.

This clone occurred a few times. This chain connects TRBV21-1 to TRBJ1-2; the D call in the table, TRBD1, was not verified against the DNA. TRBV21-1 is a listed pseudogene. This CDR3 has 16 residues. CDR3 in DNA: TGTGCCAGTTCGCTCCGTAGGGACAGGGGGCGAAGTGGCTACACCTTC. Translating it yields CASSLRRDRGRSGYTF.

The genes are TRBV4-3 and TRBJ1-2, with no clear D. Germline V gives CDR1 LGHNA, CDR2 YSLEER. Trimming stripped 0 bases from V and 4 bases from J, with 18 bases between. This CDR3 is built from 17 residues. The CDR3 loop is CASSQERTRSWAYGYTF. CDR3 in DNA: TGCGCCAGCAGCCAAGAAAGAACCCGATCCTGGGCCTATGGCTACACCTTC.

Here the CDR3 reads CASSVLLMANNEQFF. CDR3 bases: TGTGCCAGCAGTGTTCTGTTAATGGCTAACAATGAGCAGTTCTTC. The chain combines TRBV2 with TRBJ2-1; D remains ambiguous. This CDR3 is 15 amino acids long. Trimming left V 4 bases short and J 5 bases short, with 15 bases between. The germline V gene encodes CDR1 SNHLY and CDR2 FYNNEI. Combining the CDR3 with reference TRBV2 and TRBJ2-1 gives the whole variable domain EPEVTQTPSHQVTQMGQEVILRCVPISNHLYFYWYRQILGQKVEFLVSFYNNEISEKSEIFDDQFSVERPDGSNFTLKIRSTKLEDSAMYFCASSVLLMANNEQFFGPGTRLTVL.

The chain links TRBV7-2 to TRBJ2-7; D not resolved. V shed 4 bases and J shed 3 bases, with 13 bases lying between them. Looked up from germline, CDR1 is SGHTA and CDR2 is FQGNSA. The CDR3 runs to 14 residues. CDR3 bases: TGTGCCAGCAGCTCCCACTGGGAAAGCTACGAGCAGTACTTC. It yields the protein CASSSHWESYEQYF.

The gene calls are TRBV2 and TRBJ2-5, with 7 positions matching TRBD2. CDR3 length: 14 amino acids. Trimming removed 3 bases from V and 4 bases from J; junction bases left unmatched: 5. The germline CDR1 and CDR2 sequences are SNHLY and FYNNEI. CDR3 coding DNA: TGTGCCAGCAGTGACGGGCTAGCGGCAGAGACCCAGTACTTC. It yields the protein CASSDGLAAETQYF.

This chain connects TRBV11-2 to TRBJ2-1; possibly TRBD1 for D (6 bases). Germline-derived CDR1 and CDR2 are SGHAT and FQNNGV. V lost 3 bases to trimming and J lost 2 bases, with 11 bases between them. The CDR3 sequence is 15 residues long. CDR3: CASSFGQQTYNEQFF. DNA of the CDR3: TGTGCCAGCAGCTTCGGACAGCAAACCTACAATGAGCAGTTCTTC.

The chain uses TRBV6-6 and TRBJ1-6; D not resolved. The CDR3 loop spans 13 amino acids. The germline V and J ends were trimmed by 2 bases and 10 bases, with 9 bases remaining between them. Germline CDR1 reads MNHNY; CDR2 reads SVGAGI (reference sequence). In DNA form, the CDR3 reads TGTGCCAGCAGTTACGCCCCGGGCTCACCCCTCCACTTT. Translated, it gives CASSYAPGSPLHF.

The chain uses TRBV5-4 and TRBJ1-1, with TRBD1 identical over 9 bases. The V segment lost 4 bases and the J segment 0 bases; nucleotides outside the gene matches: 4. The CDR3 has 15 residues. Per germline, CDR1 SGHNT and CDR2 YYREEE (reference sequence). CDR3: CASSLGQGMNTEAFF. The DNA for the CDR3 is TGTGCCAGCAGCCTAGGACAGGGGATGAACACTGAAGCTTTCTTT.

The chain combines TRBV30 with TRBJ2-3; 8 nucleotides line up with TRBD1. V lost 8 bases and J lost 0; bases outside the gene matches: 4. CDR3 length equals 13 residues. From germline, CDR1 is GTSNPN and CDR2 SVGIG (reference sequence). The CDR3 nucleotides read TGTGCCGGGCAGGGGGCTAGCACAGATACGCAGTATTTT. Its translation is CAGQGASTDTQYF.

The V gene is TRBV27, the J gene TRBJ2-6, with unresolved D. Trimming shortened V by 5 bases and J by 0 bases, and 8 bases separated the two germline ends. The germline V gene has CDR1 MNHEY and CDR2 SMNVEV (reference sequence). There are 15 residues in the CDR3. This CDR3 reads CASSPDGSGANVLTF. CDR3 bases: TGTGCCAGCAGTCCCGACGGCTCTGGGGCCAACGTCCTGACTTTC.